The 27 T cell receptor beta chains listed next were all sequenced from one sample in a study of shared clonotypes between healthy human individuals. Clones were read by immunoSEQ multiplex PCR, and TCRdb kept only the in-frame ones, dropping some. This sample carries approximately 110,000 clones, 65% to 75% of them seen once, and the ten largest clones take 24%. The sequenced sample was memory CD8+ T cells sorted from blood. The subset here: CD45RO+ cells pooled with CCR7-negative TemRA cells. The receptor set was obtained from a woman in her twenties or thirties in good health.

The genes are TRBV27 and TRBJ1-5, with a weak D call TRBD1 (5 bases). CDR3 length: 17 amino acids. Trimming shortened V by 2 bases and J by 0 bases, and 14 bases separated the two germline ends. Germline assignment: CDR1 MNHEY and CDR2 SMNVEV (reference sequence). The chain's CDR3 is CASSLRGDPYSNQPQHF. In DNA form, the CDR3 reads TGTGCCAGCAGTTTACGGGGGGACCCTTATAGCAATCAGCCCCAGCATTTT.

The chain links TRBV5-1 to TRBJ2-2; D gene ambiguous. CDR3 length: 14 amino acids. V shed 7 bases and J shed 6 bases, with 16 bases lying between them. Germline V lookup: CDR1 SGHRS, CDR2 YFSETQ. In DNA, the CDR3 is TGCGCCAGCTTCTGGGGTCGTGTACCCGGGGAGCTGTTTTTT. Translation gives CASFWGRVPGELFF.

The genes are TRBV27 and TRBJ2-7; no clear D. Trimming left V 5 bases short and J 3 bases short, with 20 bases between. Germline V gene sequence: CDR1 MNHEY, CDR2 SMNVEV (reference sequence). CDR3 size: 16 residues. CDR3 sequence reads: CASSTTGPASVYEQYF. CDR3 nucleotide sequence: TGTGCCAGCAGTACGACCGGACCAGCCAGCGTCTACGAGCAGTACTTC.

CDR3 nucleotides: TGTGCCAGTAAACTAGCGGGAAGCTATGAGCAGTTCTTC. Its translation: CASKLAGSYEQFF. The chain carries TRBV19 and TRBJ2-1; 10 bases line up with TRBD2. Germline V CDR1 and CDR2: LNHDA, SQIVND (reference sequence). The CDR3 length is 13 residues. V gave up 7 bases and J gave up 8 bases; unmatched junction bases: 5.

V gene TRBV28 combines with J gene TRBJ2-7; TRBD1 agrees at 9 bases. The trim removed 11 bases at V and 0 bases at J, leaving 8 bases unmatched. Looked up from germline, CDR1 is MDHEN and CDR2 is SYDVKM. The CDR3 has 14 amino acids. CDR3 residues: CAVTKQGASYEQYF. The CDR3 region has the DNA TGTGCCGTAACAAAACAGGGGGCCTCCTACGAGCAGTACTTC.

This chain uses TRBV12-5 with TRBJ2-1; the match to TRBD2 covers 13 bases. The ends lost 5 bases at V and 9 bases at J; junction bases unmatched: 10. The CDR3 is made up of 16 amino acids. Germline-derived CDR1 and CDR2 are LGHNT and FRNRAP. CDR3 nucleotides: TGTGCTAGTGGTCCCGGGACTAGCGGGACACGGGTTGAGCAGTTCTTC. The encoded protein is CASGPGTSGTRVEQFF.

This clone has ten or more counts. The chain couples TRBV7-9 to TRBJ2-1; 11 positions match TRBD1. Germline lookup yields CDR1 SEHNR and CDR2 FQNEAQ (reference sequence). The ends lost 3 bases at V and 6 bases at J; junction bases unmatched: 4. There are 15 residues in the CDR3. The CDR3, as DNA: TGTGCCAGCAGCTTTTCCGGGACAGGGGGCAATGAGCAGTTCTTC. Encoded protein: CASSFSGTGGNEQFF.

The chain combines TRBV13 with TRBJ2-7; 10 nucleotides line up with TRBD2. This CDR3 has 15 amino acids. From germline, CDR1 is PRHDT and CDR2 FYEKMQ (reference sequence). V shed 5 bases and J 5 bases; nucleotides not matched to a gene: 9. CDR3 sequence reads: CASSPGGLAGDEQYF. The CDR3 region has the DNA TGTGCCAGCAGCCCAGGCGGGCTAGCGGGAGACGAGCAGTACTTC. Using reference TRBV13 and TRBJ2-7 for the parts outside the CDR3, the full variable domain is AAGVIQSPRHLIKEKRETATLKCYPIPRHDTVYWYQQGPGQDPQFLISFYEKMQSDKGSIPDRFSAQQFSDYHSELNMSSLELGDSALYFCASSPGGLAGDEQYFGPGTRLTVT.

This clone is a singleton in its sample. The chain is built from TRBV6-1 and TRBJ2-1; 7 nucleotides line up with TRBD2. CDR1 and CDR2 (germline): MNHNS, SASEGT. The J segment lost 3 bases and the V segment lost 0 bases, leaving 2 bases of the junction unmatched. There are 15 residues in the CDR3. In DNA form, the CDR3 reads TGTGCCAGCAGTGAAGCGGCGGGAGACTACAATGAGCAGTTCTTC. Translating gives CASSEAAGDYNEQFF.

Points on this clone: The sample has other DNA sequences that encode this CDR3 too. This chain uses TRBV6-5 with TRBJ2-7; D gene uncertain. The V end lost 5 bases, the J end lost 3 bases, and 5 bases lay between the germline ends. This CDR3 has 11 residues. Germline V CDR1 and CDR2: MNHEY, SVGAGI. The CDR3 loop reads CASSEGYEQYF. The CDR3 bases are TGTGCCAGCAGTGAAGGCTACGAGCAGTACTTC.

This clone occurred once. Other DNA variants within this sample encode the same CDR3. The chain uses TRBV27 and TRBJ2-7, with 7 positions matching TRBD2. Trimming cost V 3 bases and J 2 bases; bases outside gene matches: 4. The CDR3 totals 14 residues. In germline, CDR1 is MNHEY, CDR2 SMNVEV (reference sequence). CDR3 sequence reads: CASSLTGTTYEQYF. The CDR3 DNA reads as TGTGCCAGCAGTTTGACCGGGACTACCTACGAGCAGTACTTC.

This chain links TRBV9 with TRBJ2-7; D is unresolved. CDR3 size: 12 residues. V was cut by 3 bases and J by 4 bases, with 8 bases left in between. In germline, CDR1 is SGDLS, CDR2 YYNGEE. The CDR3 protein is CASSGEGYEQYF. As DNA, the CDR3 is TGTGCCAGCAGCGGGGAAGGGTACGAGCAGTACTTC.

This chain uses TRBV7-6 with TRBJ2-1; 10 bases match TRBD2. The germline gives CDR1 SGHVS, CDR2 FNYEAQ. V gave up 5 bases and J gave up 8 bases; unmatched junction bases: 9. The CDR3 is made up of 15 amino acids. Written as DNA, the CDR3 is TGTGCCAGCAGCGGGTCTAGCGGGAGTTTGTATGAGCAGTTCTTC. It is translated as CASSGSSGSLYEQFF.

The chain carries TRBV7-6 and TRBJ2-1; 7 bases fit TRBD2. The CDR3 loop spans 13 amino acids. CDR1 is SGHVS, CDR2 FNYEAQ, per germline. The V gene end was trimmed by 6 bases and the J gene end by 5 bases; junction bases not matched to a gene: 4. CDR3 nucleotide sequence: TGTGCCAGCAGACCCCGGGGGGACAATGAGCAGTTCTTC. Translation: CASRPRGDNEQFF. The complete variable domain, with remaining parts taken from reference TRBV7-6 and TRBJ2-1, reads GAGVSQSPRYKVTKRGQDVALRCDPISGHVSLYWYRQALGQGPEFLTYFNYEAQQDKSGLPNDRFSAERPEGSISTLTIQRTEQRDSAMYRCASRPRGDNEQFFGPGTRLTVL.

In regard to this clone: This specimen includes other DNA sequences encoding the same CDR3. The CDR3: CASSDRGDTGELFF. CDR3 nucleotide sequence: TGTGCCAGCAGTGACAGGGGTGACACCGGGGAGCTGTTTTTT. The chain employs TRBV6-4 and TRBJ2-2; TRBD1 might be the D (5 bases). V dropped 2 bases and J dropped 3 bases, with 7 bases sitting between them. Germline V gene sequence: CDR1 MRHNA, CDR2 SNTAGT. The CDR3 totals 14 residues.

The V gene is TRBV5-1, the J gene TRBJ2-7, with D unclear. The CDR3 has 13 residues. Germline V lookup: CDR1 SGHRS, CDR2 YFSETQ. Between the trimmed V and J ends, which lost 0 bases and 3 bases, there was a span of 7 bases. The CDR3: CASSLVWHYEQYF. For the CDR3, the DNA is TGCGCCAGCAGCTTGGTTTGGCACTACGAGCAGTACTTC.

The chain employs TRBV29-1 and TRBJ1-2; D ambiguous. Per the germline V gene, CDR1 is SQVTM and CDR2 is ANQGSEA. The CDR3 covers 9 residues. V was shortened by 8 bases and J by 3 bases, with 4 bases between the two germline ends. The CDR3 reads CSPDYGYTF. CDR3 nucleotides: TGCAGCCCGGACTATGGCTACACCTTC.

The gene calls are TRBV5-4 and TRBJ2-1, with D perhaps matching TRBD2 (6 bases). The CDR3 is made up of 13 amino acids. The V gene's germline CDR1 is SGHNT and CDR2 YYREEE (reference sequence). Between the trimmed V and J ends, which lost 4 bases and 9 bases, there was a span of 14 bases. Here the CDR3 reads CASSQEPGAEQFF. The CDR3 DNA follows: TGTGCCAGCAGCCAGGAGCCGGGAGCTGAGCAGTTCTTC.

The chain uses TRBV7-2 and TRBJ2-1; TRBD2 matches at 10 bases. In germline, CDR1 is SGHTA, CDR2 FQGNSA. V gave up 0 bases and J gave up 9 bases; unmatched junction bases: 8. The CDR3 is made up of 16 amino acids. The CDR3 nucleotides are TGTGCCAGCAGCTTAGCTCTAGCGGGAGTCCCCTTTGAGCAGTTCTTC. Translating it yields CASSLALAGVPFEQFF. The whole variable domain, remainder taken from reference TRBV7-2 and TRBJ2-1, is GAGVSQSPSNKVTEKGKDVELRCDPISGHTALYWYRQSLGQGLEFLIYFQGNSAPDKSGLPSDRFSAERTGGSVSTLTIQRTQQEDSAVYLCASSLALAGVPFEQFFGPGTRLTVL.

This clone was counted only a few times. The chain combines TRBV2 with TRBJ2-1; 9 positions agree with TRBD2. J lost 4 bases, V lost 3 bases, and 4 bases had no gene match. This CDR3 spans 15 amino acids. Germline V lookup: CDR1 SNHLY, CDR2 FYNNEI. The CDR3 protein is CASSEVSGSYNEQFF. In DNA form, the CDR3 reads TGTGCCAGCAGTGAGGTTAGCGGGAGTTACAATGAGCAGTTCTTC.

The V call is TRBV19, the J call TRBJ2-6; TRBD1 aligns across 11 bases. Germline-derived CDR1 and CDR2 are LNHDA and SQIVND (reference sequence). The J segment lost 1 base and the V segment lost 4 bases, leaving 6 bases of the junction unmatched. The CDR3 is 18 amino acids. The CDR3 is CASSNSGQGDSGANVLTF. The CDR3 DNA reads TGTGCCAGTAGTAACTCGGGACAGGGGGATTCTGGGGCCAACGTCCTGACTTTC.

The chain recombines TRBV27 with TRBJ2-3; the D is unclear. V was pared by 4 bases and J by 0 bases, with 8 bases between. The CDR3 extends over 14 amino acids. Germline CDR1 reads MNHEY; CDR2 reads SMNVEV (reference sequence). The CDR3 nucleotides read TGTGCCAGCAGTTCTTTATACAGCACAGATACGCAGTATTTT. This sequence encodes CASSSLYSTDTQYF.

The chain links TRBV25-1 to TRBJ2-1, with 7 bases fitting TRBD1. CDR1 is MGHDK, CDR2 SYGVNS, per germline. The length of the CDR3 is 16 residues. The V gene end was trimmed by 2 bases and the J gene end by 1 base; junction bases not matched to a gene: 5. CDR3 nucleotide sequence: TGTGCCAGCAGTGAACGGGACAGATTATCCTACAATGAGCAGTTCTTC. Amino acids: CASSERDRLSYNEQFF.

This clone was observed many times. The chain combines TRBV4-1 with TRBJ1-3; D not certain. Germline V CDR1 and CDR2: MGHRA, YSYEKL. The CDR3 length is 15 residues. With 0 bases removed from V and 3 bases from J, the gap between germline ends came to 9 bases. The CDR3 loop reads CASSQELPYGNTIYF. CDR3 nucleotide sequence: TGCGCCAGCAGCCAAGAACTTCCATATGGAAACACCATATATTTT.

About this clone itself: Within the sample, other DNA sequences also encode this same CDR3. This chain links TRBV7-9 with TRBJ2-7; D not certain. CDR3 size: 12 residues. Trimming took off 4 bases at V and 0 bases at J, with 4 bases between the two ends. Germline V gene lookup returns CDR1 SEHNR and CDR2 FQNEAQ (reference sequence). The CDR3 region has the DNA TGTGCCAGCAGCTCCTCCTCCTACGAGCAGTACTTC. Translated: CASSSSSYEQYF.

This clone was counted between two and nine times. The CDR3 region is CASSFVTGTGLYEQYF. The CDR3 DNA is TGTGCCAGCAGTTTTGTTACCGGGACAGGGCTCTACGAGCAGTACTTC. The chain is built from TRBV28 and TRBJ2-7; TRBD1 matches 9 bases. V lost 3 bases and J lost 3; bases outside the gene matches: 9. The CDR3 runs to 16 residues. Germline assignment: CDR1 MDHEN and CDR2 SYDVKM.

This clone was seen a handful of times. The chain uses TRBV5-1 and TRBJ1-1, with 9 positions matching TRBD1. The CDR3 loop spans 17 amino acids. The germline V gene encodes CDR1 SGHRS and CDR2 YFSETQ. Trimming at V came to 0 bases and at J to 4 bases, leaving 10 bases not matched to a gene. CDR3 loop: CASSLVGTGKLGTEAFF. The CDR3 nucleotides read TGCGCCAGCAGCTTGGTCGGGACAGGGAAGTTGGGCACTGAAGCTTTCTTT.